This T cell receptor (beta chain) was captured in a study of blood T cell repertoires in COVID-19. About the study: Acute and convalescent COVID-19 specimens originated in the United States, Italy and Spain. From T cells, B-cell-depleted T cells, or PBMCs came the material, which was cDNA or gDNA.

This CDR3 is built from 16 residues. Per germline, CDR1 SGHVS and CDR2 FQNEAQ. After removal of 5 bases from V and 4 bases from J, the junction contained 8 bases not matched to a gene. As originally analysed: It was from reference gene primer amplification that nucleated cell counts were estimated. Here immunoSEQ multiplex PCR was the method, and the copy in TCRdb shows in-frame clones only, minus some. From that table come the V and J calls and clone size; the DNA was used to work out D and trimming. Altogether approximately 210,000 clones are present, about 85% being singletons, with the ten largest covering over 1.5%.

The chain is built from TRBV7-8 and TRBJ2-3; 11 bases fit TRBD2. The sample taken for sequencing was peripheral blood. The origin of this receptor is a man between 65 and 79 years old with acute or convalescent COVID-19. The CDR3 region is CASSLLAGGQADTQYF. DNA for the CDR3: TGTGCCAGCAGCCTCTTAGCGGGAGGGCAAGCAGATACGCAGTATTTT.